Reported below is one T cell receptor beta chain. This specimen belongs to a study of blood T cell repertoires in COVID-19. Study overall: Both acute and convalescent COVID-19 samples were obtained from the United States, Italy and Spain. PBMCs, B-cell-depleted T cells, or T cells were the source of the cDNA or gDNA that made up the material.

In the original workflow: The authors estimated nucleated cell counts from reference gene primer amplification. Data came from immunoSEQ multiplex PCR; TCRdb stores just in-frame clones and leaves some out. That table is the source of V, J and clone size, and D and trimming were worked out from the DNA. Of about 210,000 clones in the sample, about 83% are singletons; the top ten hold roughly 2.9%. Between the trimmed V and J ends, which lost 2 bases and 5 bases, there was a span of 12 bases. This CDR3 region has 14 residues. Germline loops: CDR1 MNHNS, CDR2 SASEGT. Sequencing was done on a sample of peripheral blood. This TCR derives from a man aged 50-59 years with active or convalescent COVID-19. The chain is built from TRBV6-1 and TRBJ1-2, with D possibly matching TRBD1 (5 bases). The CDR3 nucleotides are TGTGCCAGCAGTGAATGGACAACCTATTATGGCTACACCTTC. Its protein is CASSEWTTYYGYTF.